The 25 T cell receptor beta chains presented below share a single source sample, sequenced in a study of identical twins. TCRdb re-called the 5' RACE reads through MiXCR, storing one row per CDR3 protein. This sample has 200,000 to 300,000 distinct CDR3 sequences, with approximately 11% found just once. This sample also appeared in a second study, on yellow fever vaccine responses in identical twins.

The sequenced sample consisted of memory (CD45RO+) T cells sorted from blood. These receptors were obtained from a woman younger than 35 in good health.

Only a few counts were recorded for this clonotype. The chain links TRBV28 to TRBJ2-3, with D possibly matching TRBD2 (5 bases). CDR3 length equals 13 residues. Trimming cost V 8 bases and J 2 bases, with 11 bases left between them. Germline values: CDR1 MDHEN, CDR2 SYDVKM. CDR3 DNA sequence: TGTGCCAGCGAGGGCGGTAACACAGATACGCAGTATTTT. Its translation: CASEGGNTDTQYF.

This clonotype was observed many times. The J gene is TRBJ2-3, the V gene TRBV28, with 10 bases lining up with TRBD1. Per the germline V gene, CDR1 is MDHEN and CDR2 is SYDVKM. The CDR3 is made up of 16 amino acids. Trimming at V came to 4 bases and at J to 4 bases, leaving 8 bases not matched to a gene. CDR3 sequence (DNA): TGTGCCAGCAGTTCCCCGCGGGGACAGGGGCCAGATACGCAGTATTTT. Its translation: CASSSPRGQGPDTQYF.

This clonotype was counted a few times. The V gene is TRBV4-1, the J gene TRBJ2-5; TRBD2 agrees at 9 bases. Per the germline V gene, CDR1 is MGHRA and CDR2 is YSYEKL. After removal of 0 bases from V and 4 bases from J, the junction contained 6 bases not matched to a gene. This CDR3 spans 16 amino acids. The CDR3: CASSQEGGGALETQYF. The DNA for the CDR3 is TGCGCCAGCAGCCAAGAAGGCGGGGGGGCCCTAGAGACCCAGTACTTC.

This clonotype was counted ten times or more. For the CDR3, the DNA is TGCGCCAGCAGCGGGCCCGTACTAGCGGGAGTATTGACAGATACGCAGTATTTT. Its translation: CASSGPVLAGVLTDTQYF. This chain connects TRBV5-1 to TRBJ2-3; TRBD2 agrees at 11 bases. The CDR3 is 18 amino acids. Germline values: CDR1 SGHRS, CDR2 YFSETQ. Trimming took 4 bases from V and 3 from J; bases not matched to a gene: 13.

This clonotype appeared a few times. The rearrangement links TRBV28 to TRBJ2-1; D is uncertain. V lost 5 bases and J 7 bases, leaving 18 bases between the germline ends. This CDR3 has 15 residues. Germline V lookup: CDR1 MDHEN, CDR2 SYDVKM. The CDR3 here is CASSASGLKKNEQFF. For the CDR3, the DNA is TGTGCCAGCAGTGCTTCGGGCCTAAAAAAGAATGAGCAGTTCTTC.

The chain is built from TRBV9 and TRBJ2-1, with TRBD2 matching 7 bases. Per germline, CDR1 SGDLS and CDR2 YYNGEE. Unmatched junction bases numbered 13, after V lost 3 bases and J lost 7 bases. CDR3 length equals 16 residues. The chain's CDR3 is CASSAEGASGSNEQFF. DNA of the CDR3: TGTGCCAGCAGCGCAGAAGGGGCTAGCGGTTCTAATGAGCAGTTCTTC.

This clonotype was counted a few times. J is TRBJ2-1 and V is TRBV7-2; 7 positions match TRBD2. The V gene's germline CDR1 is SGHTA and CDR2 FQGNSA. CDR3 size: 16 residues. Losses at the gene ends were 2 bases for V and 3 bases for J; bases not matched to a gene: 7. For the CDR3, the DNA is TGTGCCAGCAGCTTACGACGTGGGGGGGTCTACAATGAGCAGTTCTTC. This codes for CASSLRRGGVYNEQFF.

Remarks on this clonotype: This sequence may be a read error, since a much larger clone differs from it by one base. The genes are TRBV20-1 and TRBJ2-7; a weak D match, TRBD1 (6 bases). Germline V gene data show CDR1 as DFQATT and CDR2 as SNEGSKA (reference sequence). The CDR3 consists of 15 residues. CDR3 region: CCAYGDREGDYEQYF. The CDR3 region has the DNA TGCTGTGCTTACGGGGATCGCGAGGGGGACTACGAGCAGTACTTC.

About this clonotype: Mismatch with germline at one junction end may stem from a read error. The chain has TRBV20-1 and TRBJ2-1, with no clear D. Germline CDR1 DFQATT, CDR2 SNEGSKA (reference sequence). This CDR3 has 11 residues. The CDR3 here is CSVRVQQEQFF. In DNA, the CDR3 is TGCAGTGTTAGAGTTCAGCAAGAGCAGTTCTTC.

This clonotype was detected many times. V gene TRBV12-3 or TRBV12-4 combines with J gene TRBJ2-7; 12 nucleotides line up with TRBD1. V lost 5 bases and J lost 6; bases outside the gene matches: 8. The length of the CDR3 is 15 residues. Here the CDR3 reads CASSPLRDRGLEQYF. The CDR3 nucleotides read TGTGCCAGCAGTCCCCTCCGGGACAGGGGGCTCGAGCAGTACTTC.

This clonotype was detected ten times or more. V and J are TRBV7-9 and TRBJ2-1, with D perhaps matching TRBD2 (6 bases). Germline values: CDR1 SEHNR, CDR2 FQNEAQ (reference sequence). The CDR3 totals 15 residues. V lost 5 bases and J lost 7, with 18 bases in between. The CDR3 DNA reads as TGTGCCAGCAGCGATCTCGGGAGCCTTTCGAATGAGCAGTTCTTC. It yields the protein CASSDLGSLSNEQFF.

V gene TRBV7-9 combines with J gene TRBJ2-7, with 7 positions matching TRBD1. CDR3 length: 15 residues. CDR1 and CDR2 (germline): SEHNR, FQNEAQ (reference sequence). The V and J ends lost 1 base and 4 bases, in that order; junction bases with no gene match: 7. CDR3 sequence: CASSLGDRNRYEQYF. The CDR3 DNA sequence: TGTGCCAGCAGCTTAGGGGACAGAAACCGGTACGAGCAGTACTTC.

The V gene is TRBV6-1, the J gene TRBJ2-1; TRBD2 agrees at 8 bases. The CDR3 is 15 amino acids. In germline, CDR1 is MNHNS, CDR2 SASEGT. V lost 4 bases, J lost 8 bases, and 10 bases stayed unmatched. The CDR3 spells CASSGLAIGRDEQFF. The CDR3 DNA follows: TGTGCCAGCAGTGGACTAGCGATTGGGCGCGATGAGCAGTTCTTC.

This clonotype has at least ten counts. The rearrangement links TRBV7-2 to TRBJ2-1, with D possibly being TRBD2 (5 bases). Germline values: CDR1 SGHTA, CDR2 FQGNSA. The V end lost 2 bases, the J end lost 12 bases, and 11 bases lay between the germline ends. The CDR3 has 12 amino acids. CDR3 in DNA: TGTGCCAGCAGCTTACCGACCGGAGGGCAGTTCTTC. Encoded protein: CASSLPTGGQFF. Looking up the rest from reference TRBV7-2 and TRBJ2-1 gives the full variable domain: GAGVSQSPSNKVTEKGKDVELRCDPISGHTALYWYRQSLGQGLEFLIYFQGNSAPDKSGLPSDRFSAERTGGSVSTLTIQRTQQEDSAVYLCASSLPTGGQFFGPGTRLTVL.

This clonotype appeared a few times. This chain links TRBV6-1 with TRBJ2-3, with TRBD2 matching over 9 bases. The CDR3 totals 16 residues. The junction had 3 bases not matched to a gene; V was cut back by 0 bases and J by 2 bases. Germline-derived CDR1 and CDR2 are MNHNS and SASEGT. CDR3 bases: TGTGCCAGCAGTGAAGCTGCGGGGGGGCACACAGATACGCAGTATTTT. Translation: CASSEAAGGHTDTQYF.

This clonotype has a count of ten or more. The chain couples TRBV12-3 or TRBV12-4 to TRBJ1-5; tentative D call: TRBD1 (5 bases). Deletions cut 1 base from V and 1 base from J, with 8 bases between. The CDR3 sequence is 15 residues long. CDR3 sequence: CASSLEGRSNQPQHF. The CDR3 DNA follows: TGTGCCAGCAGTTTAGAGGGGCGGAGCAATCAGCCCCAGCATTTT.

The gene calls are TRBV10-1 and TRBJ2-3; tentatively, D is TRBD1 (6 bases). This CDR3 is built from 15 residues. The V end was cut by 5 bases, the J end by 6 bases, with 18 bases between. Per germline, CDR1 WNHNN and CDR2 SYGVQD (reference sequence). CDR3 sequence (DNA): TGCGCCAGCAGTATTGGGACAACCGGGAAGGATACGCAGTATTTT. Encoded protein: CASSIGTTGKDTQYF.

Only a few counts were recorded for this clonotype. V usage is TRBV3-1 and J usage is TRBJ2-5; D is uncertain. V was trimmed by 3 bases and J by 3 bases, leaving 5 bases between them. In germline, CDR1 is LGHDT, CDR2 YNNKEL (reference sequence). This CDR3 is built from 12 residues. As DNA, the CDR3 is TGTGCCAGCAGCCATTGGGAAGAGACCCAGTACTTC. Protein product: CASSHWEETQYF.

The V gene is TRBV7-2, the J gene TRBJ2-1; TRBD2 might be the D (5 bases). Trimming removed 1 base at V and 8 bases at J, with 9 bases between. The CDR3 is 13 residues long. CDR1 SGHTA and CDR2 FQGNSA come from the germline V gene. This CDR3 reads CASSLEGVHEQFF. The CDR3 bases are TGTGCCAGCAGCTTAGAGGGAGTCCATGAGCAGTTCTTC. Full variable domain (missing parts from reference TRBV7-2 and TRBJ2-1): GAGVSQSPSNKVTEKGKDVELRCDPISGHTALYWYRQSLGQGLEFLIYFQGNSAPDKSGLPSDRFSAERTGGSVSTLTIQRTQQEDSAVYLCASSLEGVHEQFFGPGTRLTVL.

The CDR3 nucleotides read TGCAGTGCAGCTCAGACTAGCGGGGGGGCCGGAACGCAGTATTTT. Its translation: CSAAQTSGGAGTQYF. The V gene is TRBV20-1, the J gene TRBJ2-3; 14 bases match TRBD2. Germline CDR1 reads DFQATT; CDR2 reads SNEGSKA (reference sequence). The CDR3 is 15 amino acids. Trimming cost V 6 bases and J 9 bases; bases outside gene matches: 11.

In this sample, this clonotype turned up many times. V gene TRBV12-3 or TRBV12-4 combines with J gene TRBJ2-1; 14 bases fit TRBD2. After removal of 7 bases from V and 5 bases from J, the junction contained 16 bases not matched to a gene. The CDR3 runs to 19 residues. The CDR3 coding sequence is TGTGCCAGCACCGCCTTGTATGGGACTAGCGGGAGACGGGACAATGAGCAGTTCTTC. Translated: CASTALYGTSGRRDNEQFF.

The chain recombines TRBV20-1 with TRBJ2-7; the D gene is possibly TRBD1 (5 bases). This CDR3 is built from 13 residues. V lost 1 base to trimming and J lost 2 bases, with 9 bases between them. Germline V gene sequence: CDR1 DFQATT, CDR2 SNEGSKA (reference sequence). Here the CDR3 reads CSARGRETYEQYF. The CDR3, as DNA: TGCAGTGCTAGAGGCAGGGAAACCTACGAGCAGTACTTC.

The genes are TRBV7-2 and TRBJ2-1; the D is unclear. The germline V and J ends were trimmed by 1 base and 12 bases, with 16 bases remaining between them. CDR1 and CDR2 from the germline V gene are SGHTA and FQGNSA. The length of the CDR3 is 14 residues. The CDR3 coding sequence is TGTGCCAGCAGCTTAGATGGTACAATGAAGGGGCAGTTCTTC. This gives the protein CASSLDGTMKGQFF.

J is TRBJ2-7 and V is TRBV10-3, with 13 bases fitting TRBD2. Germline-derived CDR1 and CDR2 are ENHRY and SYGVKD. There are 16 residues in the CDR3. J lost 3 bases, V lost 2 bases, and 4 bases had no gene match. The CDR3 sequence: CAISEPGLAGDYEQYF. CDR3 nucleotide sequence: TGTGCCATCAGTGAGCCCGGACTAGCGGGAGACTACGAGCAGTACTTC.

This clonotype was recorded a few times. The V and J genes are TRBV18 and TRBJ2-7; TRBD1 is a possible D gene (6 bases). Trimming pared 1 base from V and 3 bases from J, leaving 10 bases between. Germline CDR1 and CDR2: KGHSH and LQKENI. There are 14 residues in the CDR3. CDR3 nucleotides: TGTGCCAGCTCACCACGGGCAGGGGACTACGAGCAGTACTTC. Amino acid sequence: CASSPRAGDYEQYF.